A selection of T cell receptor beta chains follows, all from one sample in a study of CD8 T cells in ankylosing spondylitis. TCRdb ran MiXCR on the 5' RACE reads and lists one entry per CDR3 protein. The data contain 340,000 or so distinct CDR3 sequences, roughly 14% of them singletons. The sample was blood, either unsorted or a sorted T cell fraction (not recorded which). These receptors were collected from a male donor with ankylosing spondylitis or in good health (not recorded which). Each CDR3 is given with its conserved first and last residue. D genes are given only for firm matches. The size entry is marked missing in some rows and otherwise reads once, few, many or a size class.

d_call,cdr3_length,clone_size,j_call,v_call,cdr3_nt,cdr3_aa
.,10,.,TRBJ2-2,TRBV12-3/TRBV12-4,TGTGCCAGCAGGGAGGTGGAGCTGTTTTTT,CASREVELFF
.,14,.,TRBJ2-7,TRBV3-1,TGTGCCAGCAGCCGTGCCGATTGGGGACACGAGCAGTACTTC,CASSRADWGHEQYF
.,15,few,TRBJ1-1,TRBV5-6,TGTGCCAGCAGCTATGAAGAGTTGGGGGTGTCTGAAGCTTTCTTT,CASSYEELGVSEAFF
.,15,.,TRBJ2-5,TRBV25-1,TGTGCCAGCAGTGACCCCCTGGGCGGGACGGAGACCCAGTACTTC,CASSDPLGGTETQYF
TRBD2,16,few,TRBJ2-1,TRBV20-1,TGCAGTGCTAGGGGTTCGCTAGCGGGGGTAGTGAATGAGCAGTTCTTC,CSARGSLAGVVNEQFF
TRBD1,14,.,TRBJ2-7,TRBV3-1,TGTGCCAGCAGCCATGATTACAGGGGCTACGAGCAGTACTTC,CASSHDYRGYEQYF
TRBD2,15,few,TRBJ2-1,TRBV4-2,TGTGCCAGCAGCTCCACCTTCGGGGGGGCAAATGAGCAGTTCTTC,CASSSTFGGANEQFF
.,17,few,TRBJ2-1,TRBV11-2,TGTGCCAGCAGCTTAGAGGGGGGCGGGATCACCTACAATGAGCAGTTCTTC,CASSLEGGGITYNEQFF
TRBD1,14,few,TRBJ2-7,TRBV3-1,TGTGCCAGCAGCCAGGGACAGGGGGACTACGAGCAGTACTTC,CASSQGQGDYEQYF
.,14,few,TRBJ2-7,TRBV5-1,TGCGCCAGCAGCTTGGCCTTGGGTAGCAGGGAGCAGTACTTC,CASSLALGSREQYF
.,13,many,TRBJ2-4,TRBV5-1,TGCGCCAGCAGCTTGGAACAGCCAAACATTCAGTACTTC,CASSLEQPNIQYF
.,12,many,TRBJ1-2,TRBV29-1,TGCAGCGTTGAGGAGCCCTTTTATGGCTACACCTTC,CSVEEPFYGYTF
TRBD1,13,many,TRBJ1-1,TRBV29-1,TGCAGCGCCGACAGGGGGCCGAACACTGAAGCTTTCTTT,CSADRGPNTEAFF
TRBD2,16,.,TRBJ2-3,TRBV7-8,TGTGCCAGCAGCTTGAGGGGGACTAGCAATGGAGATACGCAGTATTTT,CASSLRGTSNGDTQYF
TRBD2,14,few,TRBJ2-7,TRBV20-1,TGCAGTGCTAGCGTTTCTAGCGGCTCCTACGAGCAGTACTTC,CSASVSSGSYEQYF
.,14,few,TRBJ2-1,TRBV3-1,TGTGCCAGCAGCCAAGACGGCTGGGGGAATGAGCAGTTCTTC,CASSQDGWGNEQFF
TRBD2,14,.,TRBJ2-7,TRBV3-1,TGTGCCAGCAGCCAAGTCGGGAGGGCCTACGAGCAGTACTTC,CASSQVGRAYEQYF
.,15,few,TRBJ2-2,TRBV5-1,TGCGCCAGCGCTCCCCTACGGGGCTTCTCCGGGGAGCTGTTTTTT,CASAPLRGFSGELFF
TRBD1,15,.,TRBJ2-5,TRBV12-3/TRBV12-4,TGTGCCAGCAGTGTGGACAGGGGGCAAGGGGAGACCCAGTACTTC,CASSVDRGQGETQYF
TRBD2,15,.,TRBJ2-1,TRBV12-3/TRBV12-4,TGTGCCAGCAGTTTGGGTAGCGGGTGGGACAATGAGCAGTTCTTC,CASSLGSGWDNEQFF
.,16,few,TRBJ2-3,TRBV12-3/TRBV12-4,TGTGCCAGCAGTTCCTCGATGCGAAGTAGCACAGATACGCAGTATTTT,CASSSSMRSSTDTQYF
TRBD1,15,many,TRBJ1-4,TRBV4-1,TGCGCCAGCAGCCAAGATACCAGGGGGGATGAAAAACTGTTTTTT,CASSQDTRGDEKLFF
TRBD2,14,few,TRBJ2-1,TRBV3-1,TGTGCCAGCAGCTTTAGCGGGGGAGAGAATGAGCAGTTCTTC,CASSFSGGENEQFF
TRBD2,20,.,TRBJ2-3,TRBV7-3,TGTGCCAGCAGCTTAACGCCCCGGGCTAGCGGGGACCTTAGCACAGATACGCAGTATTTT,CASSLTPRASGDLSTDTQYF
.,17,.,TRBJ1-3,TRBV6-5,TGTGCCAGCAGTTCCTATCCGGGCCTTATCCCAGCAAACACCATATATTTT,CASSSYPGLIPANTIYF
TRBD2,15,few,TRBJ2-1,TRBV10-3,TGTGCCATCAGTCACAGCGGGAGCTCCTACAATGAGCAGTTCTTC,CAISHSGSSYNEQFF
.,13,few,TRBJ2-3,TRBV11-2,TGTGCCAGCAGCCCCCGAATCACAGATACGCAGTATTTT,CASSPRITDTQYF
TRBD2,13,.,TRBJ2-3,TRBV6-1,TGTGCCAGCAGTGAATTAGCGGGTAATACGCAGTATTTT,CASSELAGNTQYF
.,15,.,TRBJ2-2,TRBV7-8,TGTGCCAGCAGCTTATCGGGGCGAAGGGCCGGGGAGCTGTTTTTT,CASSLSGRRAGELFF
TRBD2,13,.,TRBJ2-1,TRBV7-8,TGTGCTTCAACTTGGCGGGAGAGGTTTGAGCAGTTCTTC,CASTWRERFEQFF
TRBD1,15,few,TRBJ1-2,TRBV4-1,TGCGCCAGCAGCCAAGATCAGGGGGGAAGAAGCGGCTACACCTTC,CASSQDQGGRSGYTF
.,16,few,TRBJ2-7,TRBV6-5,TGTGCCAGCAGTATACAAAACCTGGAGGGCTCCTACGAGCAGTACTTC,CASSIQNLEGSYEQYF
TRBD2,15,many,TRBJ2-3,TRBV11-2,TGTGCCAGCAGCGCCCGGGGGGGCCCCACAGATACGCAGTATTTT,CASSARGGPTDTQYF
.,15,few,TRBJ1-5,TRBV6-2/TRBV6-3,TGTGCCAGCCGTATGAGGACAGCTAGCAATCAGCCCCAGCATTTT,CASRMRTASNQPQHF
TRBD1,13,few,TRBJ2-7,TRBV25-1,TGTGCCAGCAGTGGACAGGGGACCTACGAGCAGTACTTC,CASSGQGTYEQYF
.,13,few,TRBJ1-1,TRBV10-1,TGCGCCAGCAGTGAGTCGGGTCAGGACGTCCCCATCTTT,CASSESGQDVPIF
.,16,.,TRBJ2-1,TRBV4-1,TGCGCCAGCAGCCAAGATTCGGGCCCGAGGAGCAATGAGCAGTTCTTC,CASSQDSGPRSNEQFF